This T cell receptor beta chain was retrieved from a study of T cells expressing NK-cell markers. Whole-study context: Within the sequenced cohort of eight donors, seven exhibited HCMV seropositivity and one was seronegative.

Following a re-call of the 5' RACE reads, TCRdb has one entry per CDR3 protein and lacks DNA. The sample yields 300,000 to 500,000 distinct CDR3 sequences, of which the top ten take up around a tenth. As concerns this clonotype: The antigen is not known.

Notes on the study in general: Among CD8+ T cells from over 5 donors, dominant NKG2C+ clonotypes accounted for roughly 1.0-7.0%. Similarly, these clonotypes led the CD3+CD56-NKG2C+ fraction as well in a handful of donors. Uncertainty persisted over the HCMV specificity of expanded NKG2C+ T cell clones.

In germline, CDR1 is DFQATT, CDR2 SNEGSKA (reference sequence). This CDR3 has 14 residues. The TCR was taken from a woman in her forties or fifties in good health. V gene TRBV20-1 combines with J gene TRBJ1-2. The sequenced sample was blood T cells: a sorted CD56 or NKG2C T cell subset, CD4+ or CD8+ T cells, or bulk PBMC T cells (not recorded which). The CDR3 region is CSARGLGTAAGYTF.